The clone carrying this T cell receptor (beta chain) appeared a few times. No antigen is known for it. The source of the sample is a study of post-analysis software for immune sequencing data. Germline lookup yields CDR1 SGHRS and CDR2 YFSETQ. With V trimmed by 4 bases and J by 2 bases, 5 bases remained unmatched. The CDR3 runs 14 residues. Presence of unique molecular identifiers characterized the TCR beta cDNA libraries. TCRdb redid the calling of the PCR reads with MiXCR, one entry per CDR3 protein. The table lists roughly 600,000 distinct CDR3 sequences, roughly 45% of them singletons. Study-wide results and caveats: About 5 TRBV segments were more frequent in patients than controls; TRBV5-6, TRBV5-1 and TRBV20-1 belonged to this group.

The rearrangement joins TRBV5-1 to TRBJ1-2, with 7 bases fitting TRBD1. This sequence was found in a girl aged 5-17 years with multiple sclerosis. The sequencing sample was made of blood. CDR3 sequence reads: CASSPPGQNYGYTF. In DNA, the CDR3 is TGCGCCAGCAGCCCCCCGGGACAGAACTATGGCTACACCTTC.